A single sample is the source of the 19 T cell receptor beta chains below, sequenced in a study of human T cells and chemical hapten exposure. TCRdb reanalysed the RACE reads using MiXCR and keeps one entry per CDR3 protein. The sample contains tens of thousands of distinct CDR3 sequences, more than 9% of which appear only once. As for time point: patch test 1, 2 weeks after DPC sensitization. Specified treatment: therapeutic diphenylcyclopropenone sensitization with weekly scalp DPC. The material sequenced was whole blood, taken in connection with sensitization to the hapten diphenylcyclopropenone (DPC). These receptors all come from a middle-aged man with alopecia areata. Some clones in this sample may be carry-over from other donors' samples.

This clonotype was observed a few times. The CDR3 reads CASSRADPGVYTDTQYF. The DNA for the CDR3 is TGCGCCAGCAGCCGGGCTGATCCGGGGGTTTACACAGATACGCAGTATTTT. The chain links TRBV5-1 to TRBJ2-3, with a possible D match to TRBD2 (6 bases). V lost 4 bases, J lost 2 bases, and 20 bases lay in between. The CDR3 runs to 17 residues. The V gene's germline CDR1 is SGHRS and CDR2 YFSETQ. Using reference TRBV5-1 and TRBJ2-3 for the parts outside the CDR3, the full variable domain is KAGVTQTPRYLIKTRGQQVTLSCSPISGHRSVSWYQQTPGQGLQFLFEYFSETQRNKGNFPGRFSGRQFSNSRSEMNVSTLELGDSALYLCASSRADPGVYTDTQYFGPGTRLTVL.

This clonotype occurred many times. This chain uses TRBV6-6 with TRBJ1-5; TRBD1 agrees at 12 bases. The CDR3 has 16 amino acids. J gave up 6 bases and V 5 bases, and 8 bases lay outside the gene matches. Germline V gene sequence: CDR1 MNHNY, CDR2 SVGAGI (reference sequence). As DNA, the CDR3 is TGTGCCAGCAGTCCTGGGGACAGGGGGCAGGGTCAGCCCCAGCATTTT. Translating it yields CASSPGDRGQGQPQHF.

The chain employs TRBV4-3 and TRBJ2-2, with TRBD1 identical over 7 bases. After removal of 8 bases from V and 2 bases from J, the junction contained 5 bases not matched to a gene. The CDR3 runs 14 residues. Germline V CDR1 and CDR2: LGHNA, YSLEER. The CDR3 is CASRRDRNTGELFF. CDR3 bases: TGCGCCAGCCGCCGGGACAGAAACACCGGGGAGCTGTTTTTT.

V usage is TRBV10-3 and J usage is TRBJ2-3; the D call may be TRBD1 or TRBD2 (7 bases each). The CDR3 totals 16 residues. Trimming removed 3 bases from V and 2 bases from J, with 15 bases in between. CDR1 and CDR2 (germline): ENHRY, SYGVKD. The CDR3 spells CAISERGRGNTDTQYF. Written as DNA, the CDR3 is TGTGCCATCAGTGAAAGGGGGCGGGGGAACACAGATACGCAGTATTTT.

Only a few counts were recorded for this clonotype. The V and J genes are TRBV28 and TRBJ1-1; 9 nucleotides match TRBD1. Losses at the gene ends were 2 bases for V and 4 bases for J; bases not matched to a gene: 8. This CDR3 is built from 16 residues. Germline V gene data show CDR1 as MDHEN and CDR2 as SYDVKM. CDR3 protein: CASSLRVGQGFTEAFF. CDR3 sequence (DNA): TGTGCCAGCAGTTTAAGGGTGGGACAGGGATTCACTGAAGCTTTCTTT. The full variable domain, its missing parts supplied by reference TRBV28 and TRBJ1-1, is DVKVTQSSRYLVKRTGEKVFLECVQDMDHENMFWYRQDPGLGLRLIYFSYDVKMKEKGDIPEGYSVSREKKERFSLILESASTNQTSMYLCASSLRVGQGFTEAFFGQGTRLTVV.

The table lists this clonotype with a few counts. The gene calls are TRBV2 and TRBJ2-7, with TRBD2 identical over 13 bases. This CDR3 comprises 17 residues. The V and J ends lost 3 bases and 5 bases, in that order; junction bases with no gene match: 10. Germline V gives CDR1 SNHLY, CDR2 FYNNEI. The CDR3 DNA reads TGTGCCAGCAGTGACCCCAAACTAGCGGGAGGGCCTAACGAGCAGTACGTC. Protein product: CASSDPKLAGGPNEQYV.

This clonotype has more than one count but fewer than ten. The CDR3 loop is CASSQDNAETYEQYF. CDR3 bases: TGCGCCAGCAGCCAAGATAACGCAGAGACCTACGAGCAGTACTTC. The chain combines TRBV4-3 with TRBJ2-7; no clear D gene. Germline V lookup: CDR1 LGHNA, CDR2 YSLEER. CDR3 length: 15 residues. Trimming removed 0 bases at V and 2 bases at J, with 11 bases between.

This clonotype came up a few times. The chain employs TRBV7-2 and TRBJ2-1; 10 bases align to TRBD1. The CDR3 contains 15 residues. The V segment lost 3 bases and the J segment 5 bases; nucleotides outside the gene matches: 4. Germline loops: CDR1 SGHTA, CDR2 FQGNSA. The CDR3 nucleotides are TGTGCCAGCAGCTTGACAGGGGGCATGGACAATGAGCAGTTCTTC. Encoded protein: CASSLTGGMDNEQFF.

This rearrangement joins TRBV12-5 to TRBJ2-1; 9 nucleotides match TRBD1. The CDR3 has 17 amino acids. V shed 0 bases and J 7 bases; nucleotides not matched to a gene: 10. Germline values: CDR1 LGHNT, CDR2 FRNRAP. The CDR3 region has the DNA TGTGCTAGTGGTTTGGTAATTGGGACAGGGATCGGGAATGAGCAGTTCTTC. Translation gives CASGLVIGTGIGNEQFF.

In this sample, this clonotype turned up a few times. The chain uses TRBV12-3 or TRBV12-4 and TRBJ2-6, with D perhaps TRBD1 (6 bases). This CDR3 is built from 17 residues. Trimming shortened V by 7 bases and J by 2 bases, and 18 bases separated the two germline ends. In nucleotides, the CDR3 is TGTGCCAGCAACCTCGACAGGTCTATACCTGGGGCCAACGTCCTGACTTTC. The encoded protein is CASNLDRSIPGANVLTF.

For this clonotype: One end of the junction varies from germline; a read error may be responsible. The chain links TRBV6-2 or TRBV6-3 to TRBJ1-1; 7 bases agree with TRBD1. Germline V CDR1 and CDR2: MNHEY, SVGEGT. The CDR3 is 13 amino acids. Here the CDR3 DNA reads TGTGCCAACAGTCCACAGGGGTTGACTGAAGCTTTCTTT. Protein sequence: CANSPQGLTEAFF.

The sample holds many counts of this clonotype. The chain couples TRBV5-1 to TRBJ2-7; D gene ambiguous. With 2 bases removed from V and 1 base from J, the gap between germline ends came to 7 bases. From germline, CDR1 is SGHRS and CDR2 YFSETQ. The CDR3 is 13 residues long. The DNA of the CDR3 is TGCGCCAGCAGCTTAGGGCAGTCCTACGAGCAGTACTTC. Protein: CASSLGQSYEQYF.

Only a few counts were recorded for this clonotype. The V call is TRBV6-2 or TRBV6-3, the J call TRBJ2-7; D is uncertain. V lost 3 bases and J lost 0, with 9 bases in between. CDR3 length: 14 residues. CDR1 MNHEY and CDR2 SVGEGT come from the germline V gene. This chain's CDR3 is CASSYVGLSYEQYF. CDR3 nucleotide sequence: TGTGCCAGCAGTTATGTCGGCCTCTCCTACGAGCAGTACTTC.

This clonotype was seen a few times. The V and J genes are TRBV7-8 and TRBJ2-4; 9 nucleotides line up with TRBD2. This CDR3 comprises 18 residues. The germline V gene has CDR1 SGHVS and CDR2 FQNEAQ. The V and J ends lost 6 bases and 3 bases, in that order; junction bases with no gene match: 15. CDR3 DNA: TGTGCCAGCAGGTTCCCTAGCGGGACCACCCTTGACAAAAACATTCAGTACTTC. It specifies CASRFPSGTTLDKNIQYF.

This clonotype has at least ten counts. V usage is TRBV18 and J usage is TRBJ1-5; D is unclear. The CDR3 is 16 amino acids. V lost 1 base and J lost 0, with 10 bases in between. The germline V gene has CDR1 KGHSH and CDR2 LQKENI. The CDR3 is CASSPLGIFSNQPQHF. The CDR3 DNA reads TGTGCCAGCTCACCACTGGGGATTTTTAGCAATCAGCCCCAGCATTTT.

This clonotype was observed many times. V gene TRBV7-9 combines with J gene TRBJ2-5; D gene ambiguous. The V gene's germline CDR1 is SEHNR and CDR2 FQNEAQ (reference sequence). Trimming removed 5 bases from V and 2 bases from J, with 6 bases in between. The CDR3 sequence is 12 residues long. CDR3 loop: CASSILQETQYF. CDR3 coding DNA: TGTGCCAGCAGCATCCTACAAGAGACCCAGTACTTC.

The chain is built from TRBV4-3 and TRBJ2-5, with a weak D call TRBD1 (6 bases). The CDR3 is 21 residues long. Trimming removed 0 bases from V and 4 bases from J, with 30 bases in between. Germline assignment: CDR1 LGHNA and CDR2 YSLEER. CDR3 residues: CASSQDSAANTGQGATETQYF. The CDR3 DNA follows: TGCGCCAGCAGCCAAGACTCGGCGGCAAATACAGGGCAGGGAGCCACAGAGACCCAGTACTTC.

This clonotype was seen a single time. This chain joins TRBV6-5 and TRBJ2-7, with TRBD1 identical over 9 bases. J was trimmed by 5 bases and V by 5 bases; bases with no gene match: 10. From germline, CDR1 is MNHEY and CDR2 SVGAGI. CDR3 length: 15 residues. The CDR3 region is CASSTPRTGADEQYF. Written as DNA, the CDR3 is TGTGCCAGCAGTACACCCCGGACAGGGGCTGACGAGCAGTACTTC.

A few counts support this clonotype. In DNA, the CDR3 is TGCAGCGTTGACACTAGCGGCTTGTACAATGAGCAGTTCTTC. Translation gives CSVDTSGLYNEQFF. The chain employs TRBV29-1 and TRBJ2-1, with TRBD2 matching 8 bases. V lost 3 bases to trimming and J lost 4 bases; unmatched junction nucleotides: 5. Germline CDR1 is SQVTM and CDR2 is ANQGSEA. The CDR3 runs to 14 residues.